These 9 T cell receptor beta chains originate from one sample sequenced in a study of blood T cell repertoires in COVID-19. Data came from immunoSEQ multiplex PCR; TCRdb stores just in-frame clones and leaves some out. Of 270,000 or so clones listed, around 81% are singletons. Material: peripheral blood. The origin of the receptors is an older woman with active or convalescent COVID-19.

The chain joins TRBV5-1 to TRBJ1-1; weak D call: TRBD1 (6 bases). Germline V CDR1 and CDR2: SGHRS, YFSETQ. The V end lost 2 bases, the J end lost 1 base, and 15 bases lay between the germline ends. The CDR3 consists of 16 residues. The CDR3 loop is CASSFTESRGNTEAFF. CDR3 nucleotides: TGCGCCAGCAGCTTCACGGAGAGCAGGGGGAACACTGAAGCTTTCTTT.

The genes are TRBV7-9 and TRBJ1-2, with no clear D. V lost 0 bases and J 1 base, leaving 9 bases between the germline ends. CDR3 length: 15 amino acids. Germline V gene sequence: CDR1 SEHNR, CDR2 FQNEAQ (reference sequence). The CDR3 sequence is CASSLAHRNNYGYTF. The CDR3 coding sequence is TGTGCCAGCAGCTTAGCGCACAGAAATAACTATGGCTACACCTTC. Combining the CDR3 with reference TRBV7-9 and TRBJ1-2 gives the whole variable domain DTGVSQNPRHKITKRGQNVTFRCDPISEHNRLYWYRQTLGQGPEFLTYFQNEAQLEKSRLLSDRFSAERPKGSFSTLEIQRTEQGDSAMYLCASSLAHRNNYGYTFGSGTRLTVV.

The chain has TRBV7-9 and TRBJ2-3; TRBD1 matches 8 bases. Germline CDR1 is SEHNR and CDR2 is FQNEAQ (reference sequence). J gave up 6 bases and V 5 bases, and 7 bases lay outside the gene matches. The length of the CDR3 is 14 residues. CDR3 nucleotide sequence: TGTGCCAGCAGCACCGGGACAGGAGGTGATACGCAGTATTTT. This translates into CASSTGTGGDTQYF.

The chain carries TRBV11-2 and TRBJ2-2; D is undetermined. V lost 0 bases, J lost 0 bases, and 8 bases lay in between. The length of the CDR3 is 16 residues. CDR1 SGHAT and CDR2 FQNNGV come from the germline V gene. CDR3 DNA sequence: TGTGCCAGCAGCTTAGACCAGGCCCCGAACACCGGGGAGCTGTTTTTT. It yields the protein CASSLDQAPNTGELFF.

The chain employs TRBV30 and TRBJ2-3; TRBD2 agrees at 11 bases. The germline gives CDR1 GTSNPN, CDR2 SVGIG (reference sequence). The junction had 13 bases not matched to a gene; V was cut back by 0 bases and J by 5 bases. This CDR3 has 18 amino acids. Here the CDR3 DNA reads TGTGCCTGGAGTGTAAGCTTCAATAGCGGGGGGGCAAGAGATACGCAGTATTTT. Amino acid sequence: CAWSVSFNSGGARDTQYF.

V and J are TRBV7-9 and TRBJ1-1, with D unresolved. The V and J ends lost 7 bases and 4 bases respectively, with 10 bases between them. The V gene's germline CDR1 is SEHNR and CDR2 FQNEAQ (reference sequence). The CDR3 covers 12 residues. CDR3 DNA: TGTGCCAGCACCTCGAGGGTCACTGAAGCTTTCTTT. As protein: CASTSRVTEAFF.

CDR3 DNA: TGCGCCAGCAGCCAAGGTGCTAGCGGGGGGGCCGAGACCCAGTACTTC. Amino acid sequence: CASSQGASGGAETQYF. The rearrangement links TRBV4-3 to TRBJ2-5, with 12 bases lining up with TRBD2. Germline CDR1 and CDR2: LGHNA and YSLEER. J gave up 5 bases and V 1 base, and 5 bases lay outside the gene matches. This CDR3 is built from 16 residues.

This rearrangement joins TRBV5-5 to TRBJ2-1; D perhaps matches TRBD2 (5 bases). Trimming took 2 bases from V and 8 from J, leaving 20 bases between them. Germline CDR1 and CDR2: SGHKS and YYEKEE (reference sequence). This CDR3 is 16 amino acids long. DNA of the CDR3: TGTGCCAGCAGCTTAGGACCCCGGACTCACCGCGATGAGCAGTTCTTC. The encoded protein is CASSLGPRTHRDEQFF.

This clone has a single count. The chain employs TRBV6-2 or TRBV6-3 and TRBJ1-5; 9 bases align to TRBD1. Germline V gives CDR1 MNHEY, CDR2 SVGEGT. This CDR3 comprises 14 residues. Losses at the gene ends were 5 bases for V and 6 bases for J; bases not matched to a gene: 5. CDR3 protein: CASSQQGASQPQHF. The CDR3 DNA sequence: TGTGCCAGCAGTCAACAGGGGGCCAGTCAGCCCCAGCATTTT.